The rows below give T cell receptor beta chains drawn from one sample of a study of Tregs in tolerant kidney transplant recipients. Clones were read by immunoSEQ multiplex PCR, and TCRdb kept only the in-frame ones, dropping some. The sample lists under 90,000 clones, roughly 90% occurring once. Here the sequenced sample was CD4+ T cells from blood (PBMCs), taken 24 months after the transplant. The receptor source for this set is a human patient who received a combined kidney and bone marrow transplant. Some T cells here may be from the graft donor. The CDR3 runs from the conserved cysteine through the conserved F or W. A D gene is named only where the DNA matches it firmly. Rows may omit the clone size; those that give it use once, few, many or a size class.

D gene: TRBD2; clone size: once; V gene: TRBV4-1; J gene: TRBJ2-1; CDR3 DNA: TGCGCCAGCAGCCAAGATCCGGCCACTAGCGGGAGGAGGAATGAGCAGTTCTTC; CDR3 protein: CASSQDPATSGRRNEQFF
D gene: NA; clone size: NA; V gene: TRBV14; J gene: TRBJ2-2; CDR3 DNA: TGTGCCAGCAGCCAACTCAACACCGGGGAGCTGTTTTTT; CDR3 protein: CASSQLNTGELFF
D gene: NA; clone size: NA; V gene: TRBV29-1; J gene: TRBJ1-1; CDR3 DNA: TGCAGCGTTGAAGGGACTAGAAAAGACATGGGGAACACTGAAGCTTTCTTT; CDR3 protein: CSVEGTRKDMGNTEAFF
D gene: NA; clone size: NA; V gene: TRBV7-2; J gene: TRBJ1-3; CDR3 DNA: TGTGCCAGCAGCTTAGGCCCAGGGACTTCTTCTGGAAACACCATATATTTT; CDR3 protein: CASSLGPGTSSGNTIYF
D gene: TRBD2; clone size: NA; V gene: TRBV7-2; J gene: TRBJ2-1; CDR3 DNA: TGTGCCAGCAGCCTCCCGACTAGCGGGAGCTTATATGAGCAGTTCTTC; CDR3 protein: CASSLPTSGSLYEQFF
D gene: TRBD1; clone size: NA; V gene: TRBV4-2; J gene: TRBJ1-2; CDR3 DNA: TGTGCCAGCAGCCAAGTAGGACAGGGGTACTATGGCTACACCTTC; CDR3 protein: CASSQVGQGYYGYTF
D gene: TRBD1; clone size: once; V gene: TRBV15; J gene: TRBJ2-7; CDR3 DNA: TGTGCCACCAGCAGAGGGACAGGGACCTACGAGCAGTACTTC; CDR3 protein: CATSRGTGTYEQYF
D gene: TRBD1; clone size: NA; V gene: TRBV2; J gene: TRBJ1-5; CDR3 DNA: TGTGCCAGCAACCGACAGGGCCAGCCCCAGCATTTT; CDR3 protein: CASNRQGQPQHF
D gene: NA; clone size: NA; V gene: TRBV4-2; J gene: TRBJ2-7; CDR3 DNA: TGTGCCAGCAGCCAAGACCCATCGGGTTCACACAGGGACGAGCAGTACTTC; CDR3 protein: CASSQDPSGSHRDEQYF
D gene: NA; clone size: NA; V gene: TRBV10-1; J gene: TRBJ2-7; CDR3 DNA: TGCGCCAGCAGTCCTAGGGACACCTACTTC; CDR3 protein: CASSPRDTYF
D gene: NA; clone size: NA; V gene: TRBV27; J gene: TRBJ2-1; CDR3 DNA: TGTGCCAGCAGTTTATACCGCGGGGCCATGTACAATGAGCAGTTCTTC; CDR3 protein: CASSLYRGAMYNEQFF
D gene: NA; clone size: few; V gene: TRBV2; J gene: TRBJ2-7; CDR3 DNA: TGTGCCAGCAGGGGGTGGACAAAGCAGTACTTC; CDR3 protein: CASRGWTKQYF
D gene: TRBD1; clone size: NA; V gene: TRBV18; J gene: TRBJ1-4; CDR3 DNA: TGTGCCAGCTCACTGGAGGGACAGAACAAAAAACTGTTTTTT; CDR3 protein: CASSLEGQNKKLFF
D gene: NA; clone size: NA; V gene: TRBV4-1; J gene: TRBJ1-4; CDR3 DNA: TGCGCCAGCAGCCAAGTCAAGGGGGGGTTGGCTAATGAAAAACTGTTTTTT; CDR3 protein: CASSQVKGGLANEKLFF
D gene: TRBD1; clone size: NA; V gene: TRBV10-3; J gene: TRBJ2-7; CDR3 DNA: TGTGCCATCAGTGAGTGGAAAGGACAGGGGGTCTACGAGCAGTACTTC; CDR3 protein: CAISEWKGQGVYEQYF
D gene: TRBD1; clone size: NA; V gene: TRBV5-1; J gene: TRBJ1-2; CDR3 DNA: TGCGCCAGCAGCCTCAGTCGACAGGGGCCGGGCTATGGCTACACCTTC; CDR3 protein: CASSLSRQGPGYGYTF
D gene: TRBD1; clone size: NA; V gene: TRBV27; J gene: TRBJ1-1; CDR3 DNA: TGTGCCAGCAGCCTCAGGGGGCTAATGAACACTGAAGCTTTCTTT; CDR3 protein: CASSLRGLMNTEAFF
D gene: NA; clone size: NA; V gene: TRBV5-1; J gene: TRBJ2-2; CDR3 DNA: TGCGCCAGCAGCTTGGACTGGTTGAACACCGGGGAGCTGTTTTTT; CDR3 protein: CASSLDWLNTGELFF
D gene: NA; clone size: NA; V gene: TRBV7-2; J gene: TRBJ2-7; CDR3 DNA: TGTGCCAGCAGCTTAGACGGGGTTTCCTACGAGCAGTACTTC; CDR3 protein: CASSLDGVSYEQYF
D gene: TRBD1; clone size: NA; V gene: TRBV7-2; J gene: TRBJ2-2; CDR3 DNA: TGTGCCAGCAGCCCAGGGGGCGGGGTCGGCACCGGGGAGCTGTTTTTT; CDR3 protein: CASSPGGGVGTGELFF
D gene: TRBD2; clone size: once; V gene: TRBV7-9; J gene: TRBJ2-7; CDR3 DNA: TGTGCCAGCAGCTTAATTGCAGGGACTAACGAGCAGTACTTC; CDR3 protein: CASSLIAGTNEQYF
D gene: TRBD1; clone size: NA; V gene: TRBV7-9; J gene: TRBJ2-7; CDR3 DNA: TGTGCCAGCAGCCCCAAACATGGAGACAGGGGAGGAAGAGACGAGCAGTACTTC; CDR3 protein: CASSPKHGDRGGRDEQYF
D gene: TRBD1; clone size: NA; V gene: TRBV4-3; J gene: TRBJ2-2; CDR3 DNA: TGCGCCAGCAGCCAAGTGACAGGGGTCACCGGGGAGCTGTTTTTT; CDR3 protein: CASSQVTGVTGELFF
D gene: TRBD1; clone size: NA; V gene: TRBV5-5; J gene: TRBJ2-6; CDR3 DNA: TGTGCCAGCAGTTCTCAGACAGGGCTGACTTTC; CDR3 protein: CASSSQTGLTF
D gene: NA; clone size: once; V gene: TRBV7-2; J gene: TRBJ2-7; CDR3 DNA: TGTGCCAGCAGCCTTTTAGCGGAAAACGAGCAGTACTTC; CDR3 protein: CASSLLAENEQYF
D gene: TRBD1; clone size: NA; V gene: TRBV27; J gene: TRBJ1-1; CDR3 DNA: TGTGCCAGCAGTTTAAGTCTGGGCAGGGGGATTTTAGCGAACACTGAAGCTTTCTTT; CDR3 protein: CASSLSLGRGILANTEAFF
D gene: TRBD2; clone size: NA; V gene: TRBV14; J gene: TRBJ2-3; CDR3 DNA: TGTGCCAGCAGCACTAGCGGGGGGCCACTCACAGATACGCAGTATTTT; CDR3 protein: CASSTSGGPLTDTQYF
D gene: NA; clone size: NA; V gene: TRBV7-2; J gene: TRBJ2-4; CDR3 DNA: TGTGCCAGCAGCCCCCAGGGAAACATTCAGTACTTC; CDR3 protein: CASSPQGNIQYF
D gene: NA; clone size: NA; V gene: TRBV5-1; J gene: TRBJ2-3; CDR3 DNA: TGCGCCCCCCTTTTCGAGCCGTTCCGAGATACGCAGTATTTT; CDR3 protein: CAPLFEPFRDTQYF
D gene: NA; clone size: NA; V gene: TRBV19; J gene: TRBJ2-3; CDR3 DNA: TGTGCCAGTAGTACCGACAAAGGCCGAGATACGCAGTATTTT; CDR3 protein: CASSTDKGRDTQYF
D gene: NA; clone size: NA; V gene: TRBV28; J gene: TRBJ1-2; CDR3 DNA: TGTGCCAGCAGTTTACCCCTGCGACGGAGACCGAACTATGGCTACACCTTC; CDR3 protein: CASSLPLRRRPNYGYTF
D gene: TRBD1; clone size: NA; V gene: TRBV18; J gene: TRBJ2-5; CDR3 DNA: TGTGCCAGCTCACCTTTGGGACAGGCAATAACCCAGTACTTC; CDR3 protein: CASSPLGQAITQYF
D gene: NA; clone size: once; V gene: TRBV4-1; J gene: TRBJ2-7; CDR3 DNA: TGCGCCAGCAGCCGCTTCTCCGGACACAAAGCGGGTCCCGCTCCCCCCTACGAGCAGTACTTC; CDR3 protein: CASSRFSGHKAGPAPPYEQYF
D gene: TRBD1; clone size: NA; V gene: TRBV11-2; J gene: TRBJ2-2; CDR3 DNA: TGTGCCAGCAGCCTAAACAGGGGGTACACCGGGGAGCTGTTTTTT; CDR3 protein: CASSLNRGYTGELFF
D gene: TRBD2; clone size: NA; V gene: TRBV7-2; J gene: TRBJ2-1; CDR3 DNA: TGTGCCAGCAGCCCGGGGGGACCCCCCTACAATGAGCAGTTCTTC; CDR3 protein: CASSPGGPPYNEQFF
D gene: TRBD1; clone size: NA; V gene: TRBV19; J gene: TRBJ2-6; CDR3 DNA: TGTGCCAGTAGTTTAACAGGGGGACCCTCTGGGGCCAACGTCCTGACTTTC; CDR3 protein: CASSLTGGPSGANVLTF
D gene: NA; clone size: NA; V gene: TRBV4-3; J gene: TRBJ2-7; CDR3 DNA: TGCGCCAGCAGCCAAGATCTTCTTCAGGGGACCTACGAGCAGTACTTC; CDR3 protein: CASSQDLLQGTYEQYF
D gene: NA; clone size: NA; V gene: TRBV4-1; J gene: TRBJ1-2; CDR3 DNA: TGCGCCAGCAGCCAAGGACAGGCCCAGAACTATGGCTACACCTTC; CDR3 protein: CASSQGQAQNYGYTF
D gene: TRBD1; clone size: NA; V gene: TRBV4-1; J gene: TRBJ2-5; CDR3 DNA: TGCGCCAGCAGCCAAAAACGTCCCGGGACAGGGCGAGAGACCCAGTACTTC; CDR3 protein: CASSQKRPGTGRETQYF
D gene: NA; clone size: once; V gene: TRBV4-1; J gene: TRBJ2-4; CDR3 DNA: TGCGCCAGCAGCCACGTGGGACTAGCCAAAAACATTCAGTACTTC; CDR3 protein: CASSHVGLAKNIQYF
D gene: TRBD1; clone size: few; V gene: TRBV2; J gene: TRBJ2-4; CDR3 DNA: TGTGCCAGCACCTTGGACAGGGGTGGCATTCAGTACTTC; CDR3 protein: CASTLDRGGIQYF
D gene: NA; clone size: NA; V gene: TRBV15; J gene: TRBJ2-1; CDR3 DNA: TGTGCCACCAGCAGAGATCATACAAACAATGAGCAGTTCTTC; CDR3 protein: CATSRDHTNNEQFF
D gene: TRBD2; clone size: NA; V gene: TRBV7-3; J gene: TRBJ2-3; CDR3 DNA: TGTGCCAGCAGCTTAACCGGACTAGCGGGAGCAGATACGCAGTATTTT; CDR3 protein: CASSLTGLAGADTQYF
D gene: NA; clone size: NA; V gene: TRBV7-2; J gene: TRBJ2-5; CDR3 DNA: TGTGCCAGCAGCTCCCGTCCCACTAGGAAAGAGACCCAGTACTTC; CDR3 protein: CASSSRPTRKETQYF
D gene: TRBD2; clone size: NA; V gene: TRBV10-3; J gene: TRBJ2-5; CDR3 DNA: TGTGCCATCAGTGACTTGGCGGGAGAGCGGGAGACCCAGTACTTC; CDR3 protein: CAISDLAGERETQYF